The 7 T cell receptor beta chains presented below share a single source sample, sequenced in a study of neurological immune-mediated disorders (dated by TCRdb to the late 2010s). Library method: 5' RACE. Sequencing instrument: Illumina HiSeq 2500. The public reads were reanalyzed by TCRdb: fastp trimming at Q25, MiXCR alignment, in-frame beta chains only. Each entry merges the rows of one CDR3 protein and shows their most common DNA and genes. In all, the sample holds around 100,000 distinct CDR3 sequences, and 10% to 11% of those were seen once. The top ten constitute approximately 3.1% of the sample. In the paper's terms, the time point label means: longitudinal time-point 3. Sequencing was done on a sample of PBMCs. The receptors here all came from a female donor with HTLV-1-associated myelopathy (HAM/TSP).

This clonotype was detected only a few times. V gene TRBV6-2 or TRBV6-3 combines with J gene TRBJ2-7; possible D gene TRBD1, 6 bases. The V gene's germline CDR1 is MNHEY and CDR2 SVGEGT. CDR3 size: 15 residues. V was pared by 7 bases and J by 3 bases, with 19 bases between. DNA for the CDR3: TGTGCCAGCAAGGACAGCGAGGCAGGGTTCTACGAGCAGTACTTC. Residues: CASKDSEAGFYEQYF.

This clonotype was observed at least ten times. DNA for the CDR3: TGTGCCAGCAGTTACCCCCCGGGTGAGACCCAGTACTTC. Translating it yields CASSYPPGETQYF. The chain recombines TRBV6-5 with TRBJ2-5; no reliable D call. Germline CDR1 MNHEY, CDR2 SVGAGI. V gave up 2 bases and J gave up 5 bases, with 9 bases separating them. This CDR3 has 13 amino acids.

This clonotype was seen repeatedly, ten times or more. This rearrangement joins TRBV4-2 to TRBJ2-7; TRBD1 aligns across 9 bases. The V and J ends lost 3 bases and 3 bases, in that order; junction bases with no gene match: 12. The CDR3 loop spans 17 amino acids. Germline V CDR1 and CDR2: LGHNA, YNFKEQ. The CDR3: CASSHFRRTGDRYEQYF. CDR3 bases: TGTGCCAGCAGCCACTTTCGGAGGACAGGGGATCGCTACGAGCAGTACTTC.

In this sample, this clonotype turned up many times. The rearrangement uses TRBV12-3 or TRBV12-4 and TRBJ2-7; 7 bases fit TRBD1. V was clipped by 7 bases and J by 7 bases; unmatched bases: 7. This CDR3 is built from 12 residues. For the CDR3, the DNA is TGTGCCAGCACAGACAGGGTAGGGGAGCAGTACTTC. It is translated as CASTDRVGEQYF.

This clonotype was counted ten times or more. The V gene is TRBV10-3, the J gene TRBJ2-2, with 9 bases identical to TRBD2. The junction had 12 bases not matched to a gene; V was cut back by 4 bases and J by 3 bases. Germline lookup yields CDR1 ENHRY and CDR2 SYGVKD. The CDR3 has 18 residues. CDR3 sequence (DNA): TGTGCCATCAGTGTGTTTGAAAATAGCGGGGGACACACCGGGGAGCTGTTTTTT. The encoded protein is CAISVFENSGGHTGELFF.

This clonotype showed up many times. The rearrangement uses TRBV4-1 and TRBJ1-2, with a weak D call TRBD1 (5 bases). This CDR3 is 15 amino acids long. With 0 bases removed from V and 8 bases from J, the gap between germline ends came to 16 bases. The germline gives CDR1 MGHRA, CDR2 YSYEKL. The CDR3 loop is CASSQDAVGARGYTF. The DNA for the CDR3 is TGCGCCAGCAGCCAAGATGCCGTTGGGGCGCGGGGCTACACCTTC.

This clonotype was picked up many times. The V call is TRBV5-4, the J call TRBJ2-7; TRBD1 or TRBD2 may be the D gene (5 bases each). Per the germline V gene, CDR1 is SGHNT and CDR2 is YYREEE (reference sequence). Trimming pared 0 bases from V and 1 base from J, leaving 8 bases between. The CDR3 spans 14 residues. This chain's CDR3 is CASSLVGTSYEQYF. Here the CDR3 DNA reads TGTGCCAGCAGCTTGGTGGGGACGTCCTACGAGCAGTACTTC.